This TCR beta chain was captured by sequencing in a study of blood T cell repertoires in COVID-19. Study context: Samples came from the United States, Italy and Spain, spanning acute and convalescent COVID-19. Sources were T cells, B-cell-depleted T cells, or PBMCs; the material itself was cDNA or gDNA.

Germline values: CDR1 KGHSH, CDR2 LQKENI. V was cut by 5 bases and J by 5 bases, with 10 bases left in between. The CDR3 extends over 14 amino acids. Authors' methods: Cell counts per sample came from amplifying reference gene primers. Profiled with immunoSEQ multiplex PCR; TCRdb holds only in-frame clones, not every one. V and J calls and clone size are copied from that table; D and trimming were computed from the DNA. This sample has 150,000 to 200,000 clones, with around 90% found just once. Sequences were obtained from peripheral blood. The chain combines TRBV18 with TRBJ1-6, with D possibly matching TRBD1 (6 bases). The receptor's source is a man in his sixties with active or convalescent COVID-19. The CDR3 region has the DNA TGTGCCAGCTCAGGTCAGGGGAATAATTCACCCCTCCACTTT. Its protein product is CASSGQGNNSPLHF.